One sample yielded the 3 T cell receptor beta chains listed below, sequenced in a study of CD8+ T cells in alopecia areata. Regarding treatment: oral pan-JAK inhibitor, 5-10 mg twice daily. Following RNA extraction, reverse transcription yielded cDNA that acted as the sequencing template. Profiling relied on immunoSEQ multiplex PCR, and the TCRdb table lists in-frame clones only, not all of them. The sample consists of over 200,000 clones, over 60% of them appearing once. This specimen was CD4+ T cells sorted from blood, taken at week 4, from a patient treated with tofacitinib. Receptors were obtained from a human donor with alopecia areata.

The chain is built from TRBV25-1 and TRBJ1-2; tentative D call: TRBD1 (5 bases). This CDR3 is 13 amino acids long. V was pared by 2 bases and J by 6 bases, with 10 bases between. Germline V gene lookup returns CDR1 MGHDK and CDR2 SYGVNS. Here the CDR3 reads CASSEGGGDGYTF. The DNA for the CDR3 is TGTGCCAGCAGTGAAGGTGGGGGAGATGGCTACACCTTC.

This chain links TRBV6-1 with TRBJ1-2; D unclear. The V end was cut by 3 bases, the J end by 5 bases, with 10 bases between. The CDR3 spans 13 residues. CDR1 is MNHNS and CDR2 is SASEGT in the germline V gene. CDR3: CASSDGIQYGYTF. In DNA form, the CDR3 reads TGTGCCAGCAGTGACGGGATCCAATATGGCTACACCTTC.

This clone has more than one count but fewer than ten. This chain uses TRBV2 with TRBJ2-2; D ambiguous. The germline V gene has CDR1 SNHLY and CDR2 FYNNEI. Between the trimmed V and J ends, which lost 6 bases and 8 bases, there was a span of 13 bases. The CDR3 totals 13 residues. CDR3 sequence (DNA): TGTGCCAGCAGAACTTCCTCAACAGGGGAGCTGTTTTTT. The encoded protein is CASRTSSTGELFF.